Below are 15 T cell receptor beta chains sequenced from a single sample in a study of response to subunit inactivated influenza vaccine. One entry per CDR3 protein, called by TCRdb with MiXCR from the RT-PCR reads. The sample records about 480,000 distinct CDR3 sequences, roughly 25% being singletons. This specimen was CD4+ T cells sorted from PBMCs, taken around 5 days after vaccination. The receptors derive from a man aged 45-60 years who received an inactivated influenza vaccine.

This clonotype was counted a few times. The genes are TRBV2 and TRBJ2-2, with D unclear. With 1 base removed from V and 3 bases from J, the gap between germline ends came to 6 bases. Germline CDR1 is SNHLY and CDR2 is FYNNEI. This CDR3 comprises 14 residues. The CDR3 is CASSEVGYTGELFF. DNA of the CDR3: TGTGCCAGCAGTGAAGTAGGGTACACCGGGGAGCTGTTTTTT.

This clonotype was counted between two and nine times. This chain connects TRBV10-3 to TRBJ2-3; 7 nucleotides match TRBD2. Unmatched junction bases numbered 7, after V lost 4 bases and J lost 0 bases. From germline, CDR1 is ENHRY and CDR2 SYGVKD. CDR3 length equals 16 residues. The CDR3 loop is CAISGFAGASTDTQYF. The CDR3 nucleotides read TGTGCCATCAGTGGGTTTGCGGGAGCTAGCACAGATACGCAGTATTTT.

This chain uses TRBV7-9 with TRBJ2-5, with a possible D match to TRBD2 (6 bases). The CDR3 sequence is 17 residues long. V lost 2 bases and J 1 base, leaving 17 bases between the germline ends. From germline, CDR1 is SEHNR and CDR2 FQNEAQ (reference sequence). The CDR3, as DNA: TGTGCCAGCAGCTTACGGCCCCTTCGGGGAGGCCAAGAGACCCAGTACTTC. This sequence encodes CASSLRPLRGGQETQYF.

This clonotype was observed a single time. The chain recombines TRBV20-1 with TRBJ1-4; D ambiguous. Per germline, CDR1 DFQATT and CDR2 SNEGSKA (reference sequence). This CDR3 region has 14 residues. V lost 0 bases to trimming and J lost 8 bases, with 13 bases between them. The CDR3: CSARDRVRGEKLFF. The CDR3 coding sequence is TGCAGTGCTAGAGACCGGGTTCGTGGAGAAAAACTGTTTTTT.

J is TRBJ2-2 and V is TRBV7-2; D is possibly TRBD2 (6 bases). Germline CDR1 is SGHTA and CDR2 is FQGNSA. The CDR3 has 14 residues. Trimming removed 3 bases from V and 5 bases from J, with 10 bases in between. The CDR3 nucleotides are TGTGCCAGCAGCTTTATTAGCGGAACCGGGGAGCTGTTTTTT. It codes for CASSFISGTGELFF.

This clonotype was picked up many times. This chain joins TRBV11-2 and TRBJ2-1, with D perhaps given as TRBD1 or TRBD2 (6 bases each). The V end lost 3 bases, the J end lost 2 bases, and 11 bases lay between the germline ends. The CDR3 covers 15 residues. Germline values: CDR1 SGHAT, CDR2 FQNNGV. The CDR3 region has the DNA TGTGCCAGCAGCTTCGGGGGCGGGACCTACAATGAGCAGTTCTTC. Residues: CASSFGGGTYNEQFF.

Written as DNA, the CDR3 is TGTGCCAGCAGAAATACAGGGAACACCGGGGAGCTGTTTTTT. It is translated as CASRNTGNTGELFF. This chain uses TRBV12-3 or TRBV12-4 with TRBJ2-2; TRBD1 might be the D (5 bases). The V end lost 6 bases, the J end lost 1 base, and 9 bases lay between the germline ends. The CDR3 contains 14 residues.

This clonotype was counted at least ten times. The V gene is TRBV7-9, the J gene TRBJ2-3; D ambiguous. V was trimmed by 7 bases and J by 0 bases, leaving 11 bases between them. CDR3 size: 14 residues. CDR1 is SEHNR, CDR2 FQNEAQ, per germline (reference sequence). CDR3 in DNA: TGTGCCAGCAACCTCAGCCCTAGCACAGATACGCAGTATTTT. This encodes CASNLSPSTDTQYF.

Of note for this clonotype: The CDR3 does not close with the conserved phenylalanine or tryptophan, likely indicating a read error. V usage is TRBV29-1 and J usage is TRBJ2-4; 9 bases align to TRBD1. Germline V gives CDR1 SQVTM, CDR2 ANQGSEA. The V gene end was trimmed by 7 bases and the J gene end by 6 bases; junction bases not matched to a gene: 7. The CDR3 is 13 residues long. The CDR3 region is CSARRTGVNIQYY. The CDR3 region has the DNA TGCAGCGCAAGAAGGACAGGGGTAAACATTCAGTACTAC.

This clonotype appeared a few times. This chain links TRBV7-2 with TRBJ1-6; tentatively, D is TRBD1 (5 bases). The CDR3 runs 15 residues. V was trimmed by 1 base and J by 5 bases, leaving 9 bases between them. The germline CDR1 and CDR2 sequences are SGHTA and FQGNSA. CDR3 in DNA: TGTGCCAGCAGCTTAGGGCAGGGAAATAATTCACCCCTCCACTTT. Protein product: CASSLGQGNNSPLHF.

The rearrangement joins TRBV10-3 to TRBJ1-1; 10 positions agree with TRBD1. The CDR3 sequence is 17 residues long. J was trimmed by 1 base and V by 4 bases; bases with no gene match: 9. The V gene's germline CDR1 is ENHRY and CDR2 SYGVKD. CDR3 nucleotides: TGTGCCATCAGTGGCCGGACAGGGGGGAGAGGGAACACTGAAGCTTTCTTT. This sequence encodes CAISGRTGGRGNTEAFF.

This clonotype appeared a few times. V gene TRBV9 combines with J gene TRBJ2-7; no clear D. In germline, CDR1 is SGDLS, CDR2 YYNGEE. With 0 bases removed from V and 3 bases from J, the gap between germline ends came to 7 bases. The CDR3 is 13 residues long. CDR3 nucleotides: TGTGCCAGCAGCGTAGGGGCCGGCTACGAGCAGTACTTC. Its protein is CASSVGAGYEQYF.

This clonotype has more than one count but fewer than ten. V gene TRBV6-1 combines with J gene TRBJ1-2; 11 nucleotides line up with TRBD1. From germline, CDR1 is MNHNS and CDR2 SASEGT. J lost 7 bases, V lost 8 bases, and 6 bases had no gene match. The CDR3 contains 13 residues. CDR3 region: CASADRGLIGYTF. The CDR3 bases are TGTGCCAGCGCGGACAGGGGGCTTATTGGCTACACCTTC.

This clonotype was seen a handful of times. The gene calls are TRBV12-3 or TRBV12-4 and TRBJ2-3; 8 bases match TRBD1. Losses at the gene ends were 6 bases for V and 5 bases for J; bases not matched to a gene: 7. CDR3 size: 14 residues. The CDR3 region is CASSDRGGGDTQYF. The CDR3 DNA sequence: TGTGCCAGCAGCGACAGGGGCGGTGGAGATACGCAGTATTTT.

V is TRBV29-1 and J is TRBJ2-5, with D possibly TRBD2 on 5 matching bases. Germline loops: CDR1 SQVTM, CDR2 ANQGSEA. V gave up 4 bases and J gave up 3 bases, with 6 bases separating them. The CDR3 length is 11 residues. The CDR3 DNA follows: TGCAGCGTTGTCGGGGAAGAGACCCAGTACTTC. This gives the protein CSVVGEETQYF.